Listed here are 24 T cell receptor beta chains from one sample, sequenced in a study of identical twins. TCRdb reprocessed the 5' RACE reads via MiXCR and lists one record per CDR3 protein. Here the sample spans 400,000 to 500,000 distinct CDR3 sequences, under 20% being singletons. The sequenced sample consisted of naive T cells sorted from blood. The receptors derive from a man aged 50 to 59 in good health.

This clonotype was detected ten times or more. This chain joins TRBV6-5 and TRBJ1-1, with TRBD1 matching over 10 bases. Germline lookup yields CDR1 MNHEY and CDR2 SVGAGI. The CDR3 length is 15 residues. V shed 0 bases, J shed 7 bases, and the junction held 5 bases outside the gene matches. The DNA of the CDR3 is TGTGCCAGCAGTTACTCGAGGACAGGGGGAGTTGAAGCTTTCTTT. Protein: CASSYSRTGGVEAFF.

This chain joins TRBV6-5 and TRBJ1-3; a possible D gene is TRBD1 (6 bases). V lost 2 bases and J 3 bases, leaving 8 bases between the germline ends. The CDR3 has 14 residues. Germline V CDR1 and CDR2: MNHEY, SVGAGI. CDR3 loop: CASSYTGSGNTIYF. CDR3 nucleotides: TGTGCCAGCAGTTACACAGGGAGTGGAAACACCATATATTTT.

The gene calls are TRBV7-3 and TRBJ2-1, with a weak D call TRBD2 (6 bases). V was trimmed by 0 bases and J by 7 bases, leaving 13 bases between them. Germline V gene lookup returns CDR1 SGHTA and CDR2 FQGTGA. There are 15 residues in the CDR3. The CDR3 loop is CASSLTGLVTNEQFF. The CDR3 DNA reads TGTGCCAGCAGCTTAACGGGACTGGTTACGAATGAGCAGTTCTTC.

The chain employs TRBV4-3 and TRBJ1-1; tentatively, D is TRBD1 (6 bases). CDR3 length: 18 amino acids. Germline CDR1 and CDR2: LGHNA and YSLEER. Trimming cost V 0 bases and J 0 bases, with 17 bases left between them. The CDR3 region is CASSQEWVTGLMNTEAFF. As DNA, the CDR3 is TGCGCCAGCAGCCAAGAGTGGGTGACAGGTTTAATGAACACTGAAGCTTTCTTT.

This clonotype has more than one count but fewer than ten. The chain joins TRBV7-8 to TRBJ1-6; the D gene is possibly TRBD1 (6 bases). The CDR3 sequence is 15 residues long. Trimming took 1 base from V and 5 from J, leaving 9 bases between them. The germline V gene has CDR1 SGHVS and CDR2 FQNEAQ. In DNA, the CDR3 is TGTGCCAGCAGCTTAGGACAGGCGGATAATTCACCCCTCCACTTT. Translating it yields CASSLGQADNSPLHF.

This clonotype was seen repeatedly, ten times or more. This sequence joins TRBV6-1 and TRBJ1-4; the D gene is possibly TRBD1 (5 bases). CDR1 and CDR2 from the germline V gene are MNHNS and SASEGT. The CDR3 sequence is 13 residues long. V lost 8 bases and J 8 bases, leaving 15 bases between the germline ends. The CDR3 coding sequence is TGTGCCAGCCGGTGGGGAAGGGGCGAAAAACTGTTTTTT. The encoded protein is CASRWGRGEKLFF.

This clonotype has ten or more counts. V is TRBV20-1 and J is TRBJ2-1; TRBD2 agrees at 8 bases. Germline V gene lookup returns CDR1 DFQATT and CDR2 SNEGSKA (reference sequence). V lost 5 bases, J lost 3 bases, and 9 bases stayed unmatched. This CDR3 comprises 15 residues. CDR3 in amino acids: CSADEREIFYNEQFF. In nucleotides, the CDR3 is TGCAGTGCTGATGAGCGGGAGATTTTCTACAATGAGCAGTTCTTC.

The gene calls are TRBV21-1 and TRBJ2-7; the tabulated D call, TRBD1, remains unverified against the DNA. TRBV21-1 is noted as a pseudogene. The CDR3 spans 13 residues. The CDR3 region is CASTWGGSYEQYF. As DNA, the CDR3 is TGTGCCAGCACCTGGGGGGGGTCCTACGAGCAGTACTTC.

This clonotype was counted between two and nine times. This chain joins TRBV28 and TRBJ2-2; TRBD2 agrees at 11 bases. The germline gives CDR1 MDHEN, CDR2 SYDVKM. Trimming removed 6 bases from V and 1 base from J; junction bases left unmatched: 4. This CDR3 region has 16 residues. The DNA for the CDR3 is TGTGCCAGCAGCCCGACTAGCGGGGAGAACACCGGGGAGCTGTTTTTT. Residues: CASSPTSGENTGELFF.

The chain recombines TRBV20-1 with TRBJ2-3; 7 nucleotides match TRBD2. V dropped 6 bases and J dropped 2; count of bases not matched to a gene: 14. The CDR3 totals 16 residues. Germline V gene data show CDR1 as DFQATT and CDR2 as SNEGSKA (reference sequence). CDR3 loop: CSAIDVLAGHTDTQYF. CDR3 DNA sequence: TGCAGTGCAATAGACGTGTTAGCGGGCCACACAGATACGCAGTATTTT.

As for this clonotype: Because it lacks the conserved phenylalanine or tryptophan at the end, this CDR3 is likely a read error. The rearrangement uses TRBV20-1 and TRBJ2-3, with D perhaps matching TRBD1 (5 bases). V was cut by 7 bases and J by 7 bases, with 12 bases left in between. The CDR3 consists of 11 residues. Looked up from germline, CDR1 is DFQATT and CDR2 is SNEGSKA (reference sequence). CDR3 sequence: CSGERGNTQYS. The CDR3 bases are TGCAGTGGCGAAAGGGGAAATACGCAGTATTCT.

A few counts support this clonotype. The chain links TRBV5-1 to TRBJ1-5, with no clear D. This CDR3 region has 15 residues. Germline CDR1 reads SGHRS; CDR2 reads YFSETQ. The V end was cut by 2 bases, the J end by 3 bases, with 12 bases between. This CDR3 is CASSLDNGFNQPQHF. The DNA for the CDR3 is TGCGCCAGCAGCTTAGACAATGGTTTCAATCAGCCCCAGCATTTT.

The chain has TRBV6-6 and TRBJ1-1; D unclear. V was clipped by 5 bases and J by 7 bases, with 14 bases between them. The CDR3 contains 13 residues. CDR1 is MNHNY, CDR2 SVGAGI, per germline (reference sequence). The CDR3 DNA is TGTGCCAGCAGTCGAGGGCAAGGAGGTGAAGCTTTCTTT. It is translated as CASSRGQGGEAFF.

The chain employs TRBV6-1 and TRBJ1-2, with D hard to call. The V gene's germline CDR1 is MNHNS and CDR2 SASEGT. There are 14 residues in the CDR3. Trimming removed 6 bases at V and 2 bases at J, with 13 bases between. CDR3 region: CASRESWPNYGYTF. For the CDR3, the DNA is TGTGCCAGCAGAGAATCGTGGCCGAACTATGGCTACACCTTC.

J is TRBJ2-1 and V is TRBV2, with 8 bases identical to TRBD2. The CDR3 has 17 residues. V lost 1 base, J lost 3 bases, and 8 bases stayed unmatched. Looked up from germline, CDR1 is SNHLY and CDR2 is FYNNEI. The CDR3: CASSEVPSSGLYNEQFF. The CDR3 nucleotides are TGTGCCAGCAGTGAAGTCCCCTCTAGCGGGCTCTACAATGAGCAGTTCTTC.

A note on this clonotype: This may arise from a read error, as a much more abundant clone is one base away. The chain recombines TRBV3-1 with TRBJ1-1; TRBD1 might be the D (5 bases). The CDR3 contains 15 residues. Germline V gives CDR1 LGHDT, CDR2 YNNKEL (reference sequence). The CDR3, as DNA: TGTGCCAGCAGCCCGGTACAGGCCTTGAACACTGAAGATTTCTTT. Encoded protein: CASSPVQALNTEDFF.

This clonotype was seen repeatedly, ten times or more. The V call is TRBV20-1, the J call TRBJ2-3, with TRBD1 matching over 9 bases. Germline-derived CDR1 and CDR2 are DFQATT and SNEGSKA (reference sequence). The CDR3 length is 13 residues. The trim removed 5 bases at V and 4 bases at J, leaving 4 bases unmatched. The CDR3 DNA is TGCAGTGCTTACAGGGGGCAGGCAGATACGCAGTATTTT. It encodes CSAYRGQADTQYF.

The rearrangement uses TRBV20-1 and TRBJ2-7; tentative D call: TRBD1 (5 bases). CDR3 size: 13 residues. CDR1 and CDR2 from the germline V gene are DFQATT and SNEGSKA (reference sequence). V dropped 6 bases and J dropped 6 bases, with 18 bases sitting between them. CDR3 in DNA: TGCAGTGCCCCTCTAAGGGTTAGGGGCGAGCAGTACTTC. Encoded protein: CSAPLRVRGEQYF.

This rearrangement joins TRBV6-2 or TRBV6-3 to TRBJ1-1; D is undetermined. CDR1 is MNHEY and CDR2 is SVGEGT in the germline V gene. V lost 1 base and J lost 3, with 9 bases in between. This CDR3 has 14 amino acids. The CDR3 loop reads CASSYWIRDTEAFF. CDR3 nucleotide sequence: TGTGCCAGCAGTTACTGGATACGGGACACTGAAGCTTTCTTT.

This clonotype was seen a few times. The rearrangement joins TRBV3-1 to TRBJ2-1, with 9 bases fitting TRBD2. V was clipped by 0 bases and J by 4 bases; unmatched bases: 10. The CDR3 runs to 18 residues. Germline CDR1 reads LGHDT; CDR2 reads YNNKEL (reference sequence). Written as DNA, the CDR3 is TGTGCCAGCAGCCAAGATTCCGTCCGGACTAGCGTTTACAATGAGCAGTTCTTC. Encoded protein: CASSQDSVRTSVYNEQFF.

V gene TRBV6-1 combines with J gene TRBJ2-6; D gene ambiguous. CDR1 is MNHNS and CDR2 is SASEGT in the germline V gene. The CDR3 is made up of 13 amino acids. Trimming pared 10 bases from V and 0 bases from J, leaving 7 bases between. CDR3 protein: CATGVSGANVLTF. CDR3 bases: TGTGCCACCGGAGTCTCTGGGGCCAACGTCCTGACTTTC.

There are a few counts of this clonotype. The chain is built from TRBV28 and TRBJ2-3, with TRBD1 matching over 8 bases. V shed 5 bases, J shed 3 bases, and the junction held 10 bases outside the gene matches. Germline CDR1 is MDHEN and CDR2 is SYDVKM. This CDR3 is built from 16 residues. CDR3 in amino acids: CASSSFWTGSTDTQYF. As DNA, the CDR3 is TGTGCCAGCAGTAGTTTTTGGACAGGGTCGACAGATACGCAGTATTTT.

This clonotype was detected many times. The CDR3 protein is CATSTRGRESVNEQYF. The CDR3 coding sequence is TGTGCCACCAGCACCCGGGGCAGGGAGAGCGTAAACGAGCAGTACTTC. This chain connects TRBV15 to TRBJ2-7; D could derive from TRBD1 or TRBD2 (5 bases each). Germline CDR1 and CDR2: LNHNV and YYDKDF (reference sequence). The germline V and J ends were trimmed by 4 bases and 5 bases, with 21 bases remaining between them. This CDR3 is built from 16 residues.

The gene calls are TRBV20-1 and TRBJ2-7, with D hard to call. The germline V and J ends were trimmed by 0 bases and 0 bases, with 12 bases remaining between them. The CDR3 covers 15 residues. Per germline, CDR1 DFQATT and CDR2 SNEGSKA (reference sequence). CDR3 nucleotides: TGCAGTGCTAGAGATCCCGTCCCGTTCTCCTACGAGCAGTACTTC. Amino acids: CSARDPVPFSYEQYF.